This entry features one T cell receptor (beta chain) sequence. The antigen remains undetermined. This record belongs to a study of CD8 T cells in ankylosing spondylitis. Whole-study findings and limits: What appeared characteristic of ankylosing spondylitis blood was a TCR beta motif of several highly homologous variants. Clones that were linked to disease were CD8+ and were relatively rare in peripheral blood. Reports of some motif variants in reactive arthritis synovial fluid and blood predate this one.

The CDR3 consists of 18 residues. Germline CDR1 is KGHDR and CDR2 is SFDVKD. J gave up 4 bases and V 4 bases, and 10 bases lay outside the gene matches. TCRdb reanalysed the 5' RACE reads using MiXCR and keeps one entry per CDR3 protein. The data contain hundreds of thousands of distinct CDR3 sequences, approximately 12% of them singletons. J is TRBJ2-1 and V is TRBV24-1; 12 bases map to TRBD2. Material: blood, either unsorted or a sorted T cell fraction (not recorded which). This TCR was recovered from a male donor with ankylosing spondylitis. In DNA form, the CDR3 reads TGTGCCACCAGTGACCAAGGTCGGACTAGCGGGATTTACAATGAGCAGTTCTTC. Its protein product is CATSDQGRTSGIYNEQFF.